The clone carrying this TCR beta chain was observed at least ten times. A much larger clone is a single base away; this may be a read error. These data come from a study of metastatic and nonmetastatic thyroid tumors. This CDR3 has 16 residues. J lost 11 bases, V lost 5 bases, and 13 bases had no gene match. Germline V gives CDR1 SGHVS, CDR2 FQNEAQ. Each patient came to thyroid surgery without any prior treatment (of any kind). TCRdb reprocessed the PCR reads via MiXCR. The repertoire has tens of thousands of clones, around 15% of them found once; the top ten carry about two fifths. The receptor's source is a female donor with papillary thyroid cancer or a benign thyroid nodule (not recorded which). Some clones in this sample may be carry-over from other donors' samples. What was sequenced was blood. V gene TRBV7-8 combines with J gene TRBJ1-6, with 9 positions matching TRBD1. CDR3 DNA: TGTGCCAGCAGCGGCTTACGGACAGGGGTAAATCCACCCCTCCACTTT. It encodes CASSGLRTGVNPPLHF.